A selection of T cell receptor beta chains follows, all from one sample in a study of radiation and T cells in renal cell carcinoma. The method was immunoSEQ multiplex PCR; TCRdb's version includes in-frame clones alone and lacks a portion of them. Here the sample spans around 74,000 clones, over 65% being singletons. Specimen: blood, collected from a patient whose treatment included radiotherapy and nephrectomy. These receptors came from an older woman with renal cell carcinoma. Both conserved end residues are part of each CDR3. D genes are given only for firm matches. Not every row has a clone size; where given, it reads once, few, many or a size class.

abundance	v_gene	d_gene	j_gene	CDR3nt	CDR3aa
.	TRBV25-1	.	TRBJ2-5	TGTGCCAGCAGTGACCTGACAACGTACCAAGAGACCCAGTACTTC	CASSDLTTYQETQYF
.	TRBV11-3	.	TRBJ2-2	TGTGCCAGCAGCTCCCGGGCGGGGAACACCGGGGAGCTGTTTTTT	CASSSRAGNTGELFF
.	TRBV6-6	TRBD1	TRBJ1-2	TGTGCCAGCAGTTGGGGACAGGGGACTCCTAACTATGGCTACACCTTC	CASSWGQGTPNYGYTF
.	TRBV4-1	.	TRBJ1-4	TGCGCCAGCAGCCAAGATCGTCCAGGGTTAGGAACTAATGAAAAACTGTTTTTT	CASSQDRPGLGTNEKLFF
.	TRBV12-5	TRBD1	TRBJ1-1	TGTGCTAGTGGTCTAACCCACGGGACAGACACAATGAACACTGAAGCTTTCTTT	CASGLTHGTDTMNTEAFF
.	TRBV6-1	.	TRBJ2-7	TGTGCCAGCAGTTCACCGGGACTCGTTTACGAGCAGTACTTC	CASSSPGLVYEQYF
few	TRBV29-1	TRBD2	TRBJ2-7	TGCAGCGTTGAAGGAGGGGCTAGCGGGGCCGCCTACGAGCAGTACTTC	CSVEGGASGAAYEQYF
.	TRBV19	TRBD2	TRBJ2-1	TGTGCCAGTAGTGGAGGGCAGGGACTAGCGGGAGGATACAATGAGCAGTTCTTC	CASSGGQGLAGGYNEQFF
.	TRBV6-6	TRBD1	TRBJ1-1	TGTGCCAGCACAGACAGGGGGCGCAAAGGCACTGAAGCTTTCTTT	CASTDRGRKGTEAFF
.	TRBV7-7	TRBD2	TRBJ2-5	TGTGCTAGCAGCCCCGGGACTAGCGGAGCCGAAGAGACCCAGTACTTC	CASSPGTSGAEETQYF
.	TRBV7-9	TRBD1	TRBJ1-2	TGTGCCAGCAGCTTGGCCCAGGGGGCTCAGCGGGGCTACACCTTC	CASSLAQGAQRGYTF
.	TRBV9	TRBD1	TRBJ2-7	TGTGCCAGCAGCCCCCCGGGACAGGGGAACGAGCAGTACTTC	CASSPPGQGNEQYF
.	TRBV11-2	.	TRBJ1-3	TGTGCCAGCAGCTTCAACAGGGCCCATGCTGGAAACACCATATATTTT	CASSFNRAHAGNTIYF
few	TRBV6-6	.	TRBJ1-1	TGTGCCAGCAGTTTTCCGGGACCTAACACTGAAGCTTTCTTT	CASSFPGPNTEAFF
.	TRBV7-9	TRBD1	TRBJ1-1	TGTGCCAGCAGCACCGGGACAGGAGGGGTGAAAAACACTGAAGCTTTCTTT	CASSTGTGGVKNTEAFF
.	TRBV25-1	.	TRBJ1-6	TGTGCCAGCACCGAAGGTGGGCCGCGGAATTCACCCCTCCACTTT	CASTEGGPRNSPLHF
.	TRBV5-1	.	TRBJ1-6	TGCGCCAGCAGCTTGGCCGGGCAGCTTAATTCACCCCTCCACTTT	CASSLAGQLNSPLHF
.	TRBV30	TRBD2	TRBJ2-6	TGTGCCTGGAACACTAACCTCCTCGGGGGGGATGGGGCCAACGTCCTGACTTTC	CAWNTNLLGGDGANVLTF
.	TRBV2	TRBD2	TRBJ2-3	TGTGCCAGCAGTGATATGCGGGGGGGCCATGGTACGCAGTATTTT	CASSDMRGGHGTQYF
once	TRBV18	.	TRBJ1-5	TGTGCCAGCTCGCCAAGAAGGGGGAATCAGCCCCAGCATTTT	CASSPRRGNQPQHF
.	TRBV28	.	TRBJ1-5	TGTGCCAGCAGCCTCCCCCAGGGCCTAGGAGGTCAGCCCCAGCATTTT	CASSLPQGLGGQPQHF
.	TRBV28	TRBD1	TRBJ1-1	TGTGCCAGCAGGACTCCGACAGGGGCTGACGCTTTCTTT	CASRTPTGADAFF
.	TRBV2	.	TRBJ1-5	TGTGCCAGCAATGATTTGGGCCCAGAGGGCCAGCCCCAGCATTTT	CASNDLGPEGQPQHF
.	TRBV9	.	TRBJ2-1	TGTGCCAGCAGCCTCACCTACAATGAGCAGTTCTTC	CASSLTYNEQFF
.	TRBV27	.	TRBJ1-2	TGTGCCAGCACCGGACAGCCAAGGGGTAGTAATGGCTACACCTTC	CASTGQPRGSNGYTF
.	TRBV5-1	TRBD1	TRBJ2-3	TGCGCCAGCAGCGGGGGACAGTCGGATACGCAGTATTTT	CASSGGQSDTQYF
.	TRBV6-5	.	TRBJ1-1	TGTGCCAGCAGTTACGGCAGGAGGACTGAAGCTTTCTTT	CASSYGRRTEAFF
.	TRBV11-2	.	TRBJ2-7	TGTGCCAGCAGCCGCTGGGGGGAGCAGTACTTC	CASSRWGEQYF
.	TRBV7-3	TRBD1	TRBJ1-6	TGTGCCAGCAGCTTAATGTACAGGGGGAATTCACCCCTCCACTTT	CASSLMYRGNSPLHF
.	TRBV6-1	.	TRBJ2-3	TGTGCCAGCAGCCAACTGGGGGGCGTCACAGATACGCAGTATTTT	CASSQLGGVTDTQYF
.	TRBV7-9	.	TRBJ2-3	TGTGCCAGCAGCCAACTCGGGGACATCACAGATACGCAGTATTTT	CASSQLGDITDTQYF
few	TRBV7-9	.	TRBJ2-5	TGTGCCAGCAGCTTTGAGGGGTTCGGAGAGACCCAGTACTTC	CASSFEGFGETQYF
once	TRBV5-6	.	TRBJ2-5	TGTGCCAGCAGCTGGGTAGAGGTTAGGGATGAGACCCAGTACTTC	CASSWVEVRDETQYF
.	TRBV4-1	TRBD1	TRBJ2-7	TGCGCCAGCAGCCAAGAAGGGGGGACAGGGGGCTACGAGCAGTACTTC	CASSQEGGTGGYEQYF
.	TRBV19	.	TRBJ2-7	TGTGCCAGTAGTATAGACGAGCAGTACTTC	CASSIDEQYF
.	TRBV25-1	TRBD1	TRBJ2-3	TGTGCCAGCACCCCGAAAACTACAGGGGACGTGAGGTCTACGCAGTATTTT	CASTPKTTGDVRSTQYF
.	TRBV4-1	.	TRBJ1-5	TGCGCCAGCAGCCAAGAAGGTCGGGGAGGGGGTCAGCCCCAGCATTTT	CASSQEGRGGGQPQHF
.	TRBV28	.	TRBJ1-4	TGTGCCAGCAGTTTATGGGGGGGTGAAAAGGAAAAACTGTTTTTT	CASSLWGGEKEKLFF
.	TRBV5-6	TRBD1	TRBJ2-5	TGTGCCAGCAGCTCGGGAGGGACAGGGGTTGGAGAGCAGTACTTC	CASSSGGTGVGEQYF
.	TRBV7-2	TRBD2	TRBJ2-7	TGTGCCAGCAGCTTCCCACGACTAGCGGGGACCTACGAGCAGTACTTC	CASSFPRLAGTYEQYF
.	TRBV9	TRBD1	TRBJ1-1	TGTGCCAGCAGCGCAGGGACAGCCGGGGTCAACACTGAAGCTTTCTTT	CASSAGTAGVNTEAFF
.	TRBV5-1	TRBD2	TRBJ2-1	TGCGCCAGCAGCGGGGGGACTAGCGGGAGGGCTTCCTTCAGGGATGAGCAGTTCTTC	CASSGGTSGRASFRDEQFF
.	TRBV18	.	TRBJ2-7	TGTGCCAGCTCACCAAGCGGAAACGACGAGCAGTACTTC	CASSPSGNDEQYF
.	TRBV28	TRBD1	TRBJ2-7	TGTGCCAGCAGAACCGGGACAGGGGGGCGGGAGCAGTACTTC	CASRTGTGGREQYF
.	TRBV11-2	.	TRBJ1-1	TGTGCCAGCAGCTTAACAGGGAGGGACACTGAAGCTTTCTTT	CASSLTGRDTEAFF
many	TRBV7-9	.	TRBJ1-2	TGTGCCAGCAGCTTAAACCAGGGGATAGGTGGCTACACCTTC	CASSLNQGIGGYTF
.	TRBV2	.	TRBJ2-3	TGTGCCAGCAGTGAACCGTCGGCCCCCTCCACAGATACGCAGTATTTT	CASSEPSAPSTDTQYF
few	TRBV18	.	TRBJ1-1	TGTGCCAGCTCACCACCTGGAGGAGAAGCTTTCTTT	CASSPPGGEAFF
.	TRBV4-1	TRBD1	TRBJ1-4	TGCGCCAGCAGCCGAGGACCGGGACAGGCAAATGAAAAACTGTTTTTT	CASSRGPGQANEKLFF
.	TRBV4-1	TRBD1	TRBJ2-1	TGCGCCAGCAGCCAAGAGGGACAGCCCTGGGGTGAGCAGTTCTTC	CASSQEGQPWGEQFF
.	TRBV5-1	TRBD1	TRBJ1-2	TGCGCCAGCAGCTTGGCCGTGACAGGGGGGAGTGGCTACACCTTC	CASSLAVTGGSGYTF
.	TRBV7-9	.	TRBJ1-2	TGTGCCAGTTCCGGGATCCCCGAGGGTGGCTACACCTTC	CASSGIPEGGYTF
.	TRBV5-4	TRBD2	TRBJ2-1	TGTGCCAGCAGCTTGGGCAGGAGCGGGGGTATCTACAATGAGCAGTTCTTC	CASSLGRSGGIYNEQFF
once	TRBV6-1	.	TRBJ1-5	TGTGCCAGCAGTGAAGGATGGCAGCCCCAGCATTTT	CASSEGWQPQHF
.	TRBV11-2	.	TRBJ1-3	TGTGCCAGCAGCTCATTCCCTTCGGGGAGGTATGGAAACACCATATATTTT	CASSSFPSGRYGNTIYF
.	TRBV9	.	TRBJ2-3	TGTGCCAGCAGCCCGAGCACAGATACGCAGTATTTT	CASSPSTDTQYF
.	TRBV7-9	TRBD2	TRBJ2-3	TGTGCCAGCAGGGTCGTCGGGGGGGATACGCAGTATTTT	CASRVVGGDTQYF
.	TRBV6-5	.	TRBJ2-7	TGTGCCAGCAGGAGTATTAGGGAGCCGTACTTC	CASRSIREPYF
.	TRBV5-1	.	TRBJ2-3	TGCGCCAGCAGCGGGGGTCTAGATACGCAGTATTTT	CASSGGLDTQYF